The rows below give T cell receptor beta chains drawn from one sample of a study of T cell changes during pregnancy in multiple sclerosis. Sequenced by immunoSEQ multiplex PCR; TCRdb stores in-frame clones only, minus some. The top ten clones hold approximately 1.2% of a sample with 50,000 or so clones, more than 85% of them seen once. Sequencing used peripheral blood, obtained after pregnancy. The receptors originated from a female donor in good health, enrolled as a control in a pregnancy study. Both conserved end residues are part of each CDR3. The D gene is left open where the match is weak. Rows give clone size only sometimes, using once, few, many, or a class for an expanded clone.

-,-,TRBJ2-7,TRBV2,CASSDYFAYEQYF,TGTGCCAGCAGTGATTATTTTGCCTACGAGCAGTACTTC
-,-,TRBJ1-2,TRBV28,CASRGGGGYGYTF,TGTGCCAGCAGGGGTGGGGGCGGCTATGGCTACACCTTC
-,TRBD1,TRBJ1-6,TRBV27,CASRKGQGALALHF,TGTGCCAGCAGAAAGGGACAGGGGGCATTGGCCCTCCACTTT
-,-,TRBJ2-3,TRBV7-9,CASSDRLETSTDTQYF,TGTGCCAGCAGCGACAGACTAGAAACTAGCACAGATACGCAGTATTTT
-,-,TRBJ2-7,TRBV28,CASSLSAYGEQYF,TGTGCCAGCAGTTTGAGCGCCTATGGTGAGCAGTACTTC
once,TRBD1,TRBJ1-2,TRBV28,CASTPPSGTAKLANYGYTF,TGTGCCAGCACCCCCCCCTCCGGGACAGCTAAGTTAGCTAACTATGGCTACACCTTC
once,-,TRBJ2-1,TRBV7-2,CASSVRTTAGLQVGQFF,TGTGCCAGCAGCGTCAGAACCACCGCGGGACTTCAAGTCGGGCAGTTCTTC
-,-,TRBJ2-7,TRBV7-2,CASSLNYEQYF,TGTGCCAGCAGCCTAAACTACGAGCAGTACTTC
-,-,TRBJ1-4,TRBV11-1,CASSLGETGATNEKLFF,TGTGCCAGCAGCTTAGGAGAGACAGGCGCAACTAATGAAAAACTGTTTTTT
-,-,TRBJ1-5,TRBV18,CASSPRTDLQPQHF,TGTGCCAGCTCACCCCGGACAGACCTGCAGCCCCAGCATTTT
-,TRBD1,TRBJ1-1,TRBV19,CASRRQGGRNTEAFF,TGTGCCAGTAGACGACAGGGGGGGAGGAACACTGAAGCTTTCTTT
once,TRBD2,TRBJ2-3,TRBV29-1,CSGDPGTSRDTQYF,TGCAGCGGCGACCCCGGGACTAGCAGGGATACGCAGTATTTT
-,-,TRBJ1-6,TRBV19,CASSIVRGSNSPLHF,TGTGCCAGTAGTATAGTCAGGGGAAGTAATTCACCCCTCCACTTT
once,TRBD2,TRBJ2-2,TRBV2,CASHARGGLTGELFF,TGTGCCAGCCACGCCCGGGGGGGCCTAACCGGGGAGCTGTTTTTT
-,-,TRBJ1-2,TRBV5-1,CASSLREGYGYTF,TGCGCCAGCAGCTTGAGAGAGGGCTATGGCTACACCTTC
-,TRBD1,TRBJ1-6,TRBV15,CATSRGRGRNSPLHF,TGTGCCACCAGCAGGGGCAGGGGGAGGAATTCACCCCTCCACTTT
-,-,TRBJ1-1,TRBV11-2,CASSPDRRDTEAFF,TGTGCCAGCAGCCCCGACAGGCGGGACACTGAAGCTTTCTTT
-,-,TRBJ1-2,TRBV7-2,CASSPDRSYGYTF,TGTGCCAGCAGCCCCGACAGGAGCTATGGCTACACCTTC
once,TRBD2,TRBJ2-1,TRBV9,CASGSGESYNEQFF,TGTGCCAGCGGGAGCGGGGAGTCCTACAATGAGCAGTTCTTC
-,-,TRBJ1-1,TRBV7-2,CASSFDRGTEAFF,TGTGCCAGCAGCTTCGATCGGGGCACTGAAGCTTTCTTT
-,TRBD2,TRBJ2-5,TRBV28,CASSLIAGELSQTQYF,TGTGCCAGCAGTTTAATAGCGGGAGAGCTGAGCCAGACCCAGTACTTC
-,-,TRBJ2-7,TRBV11-2,CASSRGAVLSYEQYF,TGTGCCAGCAGCCGGGGGGCGGTGCTCTCCTACGAGCAGTACTTC
-,-,TRBJ1-5,TRBV18,CASSPADRSNQPQHF,TGTGCCAGCTCACCAGCCGACAGGAGCAATCAGCCCCAGCATTTT
-,TRBD1,TRBJ2-7,TRBV27,CASSRLRDRGLREQYF,TGTGCCAGCAGCCGACTCCGGGACAGGGGGCTTCGCGAGCAGTACTTC
-,TRBD1,TRBJ1-2,TRBV5-1,CASSPGQGGGYTF,TGCGCCAGCAGCCCCGGACAGGGCGGGGGCTACACCTTC
few,-,TRBJ1-6,TRBV6-5,CASSPLSESPLHF,TGTGCCAGCAGTCCCCTAAGTGAGTCACCCCTCCACTTT
-,TRBD1,TRBJ2-2,TRBV5-4,CASSSIQGAGGELFF,TGTGCCAGCAGCTCGATACAGGGGGCCGGCGGGGAGCTGTTTTTT
-,-,TRBJ1-2,TRBV27,CASSFQEGPNYGYTF,TGTGCCAGCAGTTTCCAAGAGGGCCCTAACTATGGCTACACCTTC
-,TRBD1,TRBJ2-2,TRBV7-9,CASSSRDSFTGELFF,TGTGCCAGCAGCTCCCGGGACAGCTTCACCGGGGAGCTGTTTTTT
-,TRBD1,TRBJ2-3,TRBV7-2,CASSLYPPGQGMAADTQYF,TGTGCCAGCAGCCTTTATCCCCCGGGACAGGGGATGGCAGCAGATACGCAGTATTTT
few,TRBD1,TRBJ2-1,TRBV18,CASSPTRQGFYNEQFF,TGTGCCAGCTCACCAACGAGACAGGGATTCTACAATGAGCAGTTCTTC
few,-,TRBJ2-7,TRBV28,CASARGFSEQYF,TGTGCCAGCGCCCGAGGGTTCAGCGAGCAGTACTTC
-,-,TRBJ2-7,TRBV5-6,CASSLGLQPYEQYF,TGTGCCAGCAGCTTGGGACTCCAACCCTACGAGCAGTACTTC
-,-,TRBJ1-1,TRBV18,CASSPKRESTRNTEAFF,TGTGCCAGCTCACCAAAGAGGGAGAGTACAAGGAACACTGAAGCTTTCTTT
-,TRBD2,TRBJ2-3,TRBV6-6,CASSTLAGGGTQYF,TGTGCCAGCAGTACGCTAGCGGGAGGGGGTACGCAGTATTTT
-,-,TRBJ2-7,TRBV5-4,CASSPGWAYEQYF,TGTGCCAGCAGCCCGGGGTGGGCATACGAGCAGTACTTC
once,-,TRBJ2-7,TRBV5-5,CASSLAGQTYEQYF,TGTGCCAGCAGCTTGGCCGGACAAACCTACGAGCAGTACTTC
-,-,TRBJ1-4,TRBV19,CASGGTDATNEKLFF,TGTGCCAGTGGGGGGACGGATGCAACTAATGAAAAACTGTTTTTT
-,-,TRBJ1-6,TRBV6-6,CASSYSEGRVSPLHF,TGTGCCAGCAGTTACTCGGAAGGGCGGGTTTCACCCCTCCACTTT
-,TRBD1,TRBJ2-7,TRBV19,CASSPRTGSYEQYF,TGTGCCAGTAGCCCAAGGACAGGGTCCTACGAGCAGTACTTC
-,-,TRBJ1-5,TRBV6-6,CASSYFREQPQHF,TGTGCCAGCAGTTACTTCCGGGAGCAGCCCCAGCATTTT
-,TRBD2,TRBJ2-1,TRBV2,CASGAGGPYNEQFF,TGTGCCAGCGGAGCGGGAGGGCCTTACAATGAGCAGTTCTTC